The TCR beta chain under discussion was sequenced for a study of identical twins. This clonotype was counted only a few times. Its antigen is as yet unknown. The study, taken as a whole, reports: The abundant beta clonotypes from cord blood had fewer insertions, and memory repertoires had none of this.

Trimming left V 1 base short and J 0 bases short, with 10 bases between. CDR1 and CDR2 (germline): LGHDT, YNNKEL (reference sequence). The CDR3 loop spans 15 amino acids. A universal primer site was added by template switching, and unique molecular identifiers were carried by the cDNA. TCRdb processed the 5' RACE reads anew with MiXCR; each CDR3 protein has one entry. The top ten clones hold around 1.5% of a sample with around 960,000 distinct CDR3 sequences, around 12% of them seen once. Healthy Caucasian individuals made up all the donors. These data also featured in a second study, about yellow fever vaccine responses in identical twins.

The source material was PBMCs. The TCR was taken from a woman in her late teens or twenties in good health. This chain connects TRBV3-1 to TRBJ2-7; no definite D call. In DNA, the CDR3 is TGTGCCAGCAGCCAAGGACCCATTTTCTCCTACGAGCAGTACTTC. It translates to CASSQGPIFSYEQYF.